The next 21 T cell receptor beta chains were all read from a single sample in a study of CD8+ T cells in alopecia areata. The authors extracted RNA and reverse transcribed it into cDNA as the sequencing template. Produced via immunoSEQ multiplex PCR; TCRdb's table is partial and in-frame only. The sample records 90,000 to 130,000 clones, almost 60% being singletons. Sequencing was performed on CD8+ T cells sorted from blood. The receptors stem from a human donor in good health.

This clone occurred a few times. The chain employs TRBV27 and TRBJ2-1; D is possibly TRBD2 (6 bases). V dropped 2 bases and J dropped 0 bases, with 11 bases sitting between them. The CDR3 is 16 amino acids. The germline CDR1 and CDR2 sequences are MNHEY and SMNVEV (reference sequence). CDR3 nucleotide sequence: TGTGCCAGCAGTTTAGTGGGACTGGACTCCTACAATGAGCAGTTCTTC. It specifies CASSLVGLDSYNEQFF.

The chain employs TRBV7-8 and TRBJ2-7; TRBD1 matches 10 bases. The CDR3 totals 13 residues. CDR1 and CDR2 (germline): SGHVS, FQNEAQ. V was clipped by 6 bases and J by 3 bases; unmatched bases: 2. CDR3 nucleotide sequence: TGTGCCAGCAGACGGACAGGGGGCTACGAGCAGTACTTC. This translates into CASRRTGGYEQYF.

The chain is built from TRBV4-3 and TRBJ2-7; weak D call: TRBD2 (5 bases). The CDR3 consists of 15 residues. The germline CDR1 and CDR2 sequences are LGHNA and YSLEER. Trimming removed 0 bases at V and 4 bases at J, with 13 bases between. In nucleotides, the CDR3 is TGCGCCAGCAGCCAAGAGGCTCTCGAGGGATACGAGCAGTACTTC. It translates to CASSQEALEGYEQYF.

This clone was detected a few times. The genes are TRBV6-7 and TRBJ1-1, with D possibly being TRBD1 (6 bases). TRBV6-7 is labeled an ORF, and its function is uncertain. The CDR3 contains 18 residues. Trimming removed 7 bases from V and 7 bases from J, with 31 bases in between. DNA of the CDR3: TGTGCCAGCACCGATACAGGGCAAAGAGTTCGTTTGCTTGGTGAAGCTTTCTTT. It yields the protein CASTDTGQRVRLLGEAFF.

J is TRBJ2-2 and V is TRBV4-1; 10 bases are a match to TRBD2. V lost 0 bases to trimming and J lost 2 bases; unmatched junction nucleotides: 6. The germline V gene has CDR1 MGHRA and CDR2 YSYEKL. There are 18 residues in the CDR3. CDR3 protein: CASSQDRAGGLNTGELFF. The CDR3 DNA sequence: TGCGCCAGCAGCCAAGATCGAGCGGGGGGGCTCAACACCGGGGAGCTGTTTTTT.

V and J are TRBV29-1 and TRBJ1-1; possibly TRBD1 for D (5 bases). V was shortened by 5 bases and J by 5 bases, with 9 bases between the two germline ends. Per germline, CDR1 SQVTM and CDR2 ANQGSEA. The CDR3 spans 11 residues. The CDR3 DNA reads as TGCAGCGTTCCTGGGGGGACTGAAGCTTTCTTT. This gives the protein CSVPGGTEAFF. Together with reference TRBV29-1 and TRBJ1-1, the CDR3 gives the full variable domain: SAVISQKPSRDICQRGTSLTIQCQVDSQVTMMFWYRQQPGQSLTLIATANQGSEATYESGFVIDKFPISRPNLTFSTLTVSNMSPEDSSIYLCSVPGGTEAFFGQGTRLTVV.

In its sample, this clone was seen a few times. V usage is TRBV5-6 and J usage is TRBJ2-1; TRBD1 matches at 9 bases. Germline CDR1 SGHDT, CDR2 YYEEEE. The V gene end was trimmed by 2 bases and the J gene end by 4 bases; junction bases not matched to a gene: 4. The CDR3 contains 15 residues. The CDR3: CASSFGTGSYNEQFF. CDR3 nucleotide sequence: TGTGCCAGCAGCTTCGGGACAGGGTCATACAATGAGCAGTTCTTC.

The gene calls are TRBV10-2 and TRBJ2-7, with D perhaps matching TRBD1 (6 bases). Trimming stripped 6 bases from V and 4 bases from J, with 10 bases between. CDR3 length: 12 amino acids. From germline, CDR1 is WSHSY and CDR2 SAAADI. DNA for the CDR3: TGCGCCAGCAGGGGGGCTGATTACGAGCAGTACTTC. As protein: CASRGADYEQYF.

The V gene is TRBV20-1, the J gene TRBJ2-5; the D is unclear. Trimming pared 2 bases from V and 7 bases from J, leaving 8 bases between. In germline, CDR1 is DFQATT, CDR2 SNEGSKA (reference sequence). This CDR3 has 11 amino acids. CDR3 amino acids: CSARLDGTQYF. As DNA, the CDR3 is TGCAGTGCTAGACTAGACGGGACCCAGTACTTC.

This chain joins TRBV6-5 and TRBJ2-1; no definite D call. With 2 bases removed from V and 9 bases from J, the gap between germline ends came to 8 bases. CDR1 is MNHEY and CDR2 is SVGAGI in the germline V gene. The CDR3 consists of 12 residues. The CDR3 nucleotides are TGTGCCAGCAGTTACCAGCGTAGTGAGCAGTTCTTC. As protein: CASSYQRSEQFF.

V usage is TRBV6-6 and J usage is TRBJ2-1; D uncertain. The CDR3 spans 14 residues. Per germline, CDR1 MNHNY and CDR2 SVGAGI (reference sequence). Trimming pared 3 bases from V and 5 bases from J, leaving 11 bases between. Here the CDR3 reads CASSYSSQDNEQFF. CDR3 nucleotide sequence: TGTGCCAGCAGTTATTCCTCCCAGGACAATGAGCAGTTCTTC.

The chain combines TRBV19 with TRBJ1-1, with unresolved D. Deletions cut 0 bases from V and 2 bases from J, with 7 bases between. This CDR3 has 14 residues. The V gene's germline CDR1 is LNHDA and CDR2 SQIVND (reference sequence). The DNA of the CDR3 is TGTGCCAGTAGTATAGATCGGAGAAACACTGAAGCTTTCTTT. This codes for CASSIDRRNTEAFF. Complete variable domain (other parts from reference TRBV19 and TRBJ1-1): DGGITQSPKYLFRKEGQNVTLSCEQNLNHDAMYWYRQDPGQGLRLIYYSQIVNDFQKGDIAEGYSVSREKKESFPLTVTSAQKNPTAFYLCASSIDRRNTEAFFGQGTRLTVV.

This clone has a single count. The chain has TRBV2 and TRBJ1-1, with D possibly being TRBD1 (5 bases). V was cut by 2 bases and J by 3 bases, with 13 bases left in between. The CDR3 length is 15 residues. Looked up from germline, CDR1 is SNHLY and CDR2 is FYNNEI. In DNA, the CDR3 is TGTGCCAGCAGTGAATCGACAGATCAGGACACTGAAGCTTTCTTT. Translated, it gives CASSESTDQDTEAFF.

In its sample, this clone was seen a few times. The CDR3 is CSVEHESGHGYTF. DNA for the CDR3: TGCAGCGTTGAGCATGAATCGGGCCATGGCTACACCTTC. V is TRBV29-1 and J is TRBJ1-2, with D hard to call. V was shortened by 3 bases and J by 6 bases, with 14 bases between the two germline ends. CDR3 size: 13 residues. Germline-derived CDR1 and CDR2 are SQVTM and ANQGSEA.

This clone came up a few times. V is TRBV19 and J is TRBJ1-1; D call uncertain. Deletions cut 7 bases from V and 0 bases from J, with 9 bases between. The length of the CDR3 is 13 residues. Per germline, CDR1 LNHDA and CDR2 SQIVND (reference sequence). CDR3 sequence: CASKAAMNTEAFF. In DNA, the CDR3 is TGTGCCAGTAAGGCGGCCATGAACACTGAAGCTTTCTTT.

The chain is built from TRBV5-6 and TRBJ1-5; perhaps TRBD1 as D (5 bases). The ends were cut back, 2 bases at V and 12 bases at J, with 12 bases in the middle. The CDR3 covers 12 residues. In germline, CDR1 is SGHDT, CDR2 YYEEEE. The CDR3 DNA is TGTGCCAGCAGCTTCGGCCCGGGACTCCAGCATTTT. Its protein product is CASSFGPGLQHF.

The gene calls are TRBV5-6 and TRBJ2-5; 10 nucleotides match TRBD1. This CDR3 region has 15 residues. The ends lost 3 bases at V and 4 bases at J; junction bases unmatched: 6. Germline V CDR1 and CDR2: SGHDT, YYEEEE. The CDR3 loop reads CASSWGTGEVETQYF. In DNA form, the CDR3 reads TGTGCCAGCAGCTGGGGGACAGGGGAAGTAGAGACCCAGTACTTC.

The gene calls are TRBV9 and TRBJ1-2, with 8 bases lining up with TRBD1. Germline lookup yields CDR1 SGDLS and CDR2 YYNGEE. V lost 1 base, J lost 0 bases, and 2 bases stayed unmatched. The CDR3 covers 15 residues. CDR3 DNA: TGTGCCAGCAGCGTACAGGGGGCGACTAACTATGGCTACACCTTC. This translates into CASSVQGATNYGYTF.

This clone was detected only a few times. The gene calls are TRBV2 and TRBJ2-1; 8 bases are shared with TRBD1. V lost 5 bases and J lost 3; bases outside the gene matches: 9. The CDR3 totals 16 residues. Germline V gene lookup returns CDR1 SNHLY and CDR2 FYNNEI. The CDR3 here is CASSPNRGASYNEQFF. The CDR3, as DNA: TGTGCCAGCAGTCCTAACAGGGGGGCGAGCTACAATGAGCAGTTCTTC.

This clone was counted only a few times. The chain carries TRBV28 and TRBJ2-5, with TRBD1 as a possible D gene (6 bases). Germline V gives CDR1 MDHEN, CDR2 SYDVKM. The CDR3 runs to 16 residues. The ends were cut back, 2 bases at V and 5 bases at J, with 18 bases in the middle. In DNA form, the CDR3 reads TGTGCCAGCAGTTTAAGGGGGACACCGGAGATTGAGACCCAGTACTTC. This gives the protein CASSLRGTPEIETQYF.

This clone was counted once. This chain connects TRBV4-1 to TRBJ1-1; possible D gene TRBD1, 5 bases. Germline loops: CDR1 MGHRA, CDR2 YSYEKL. The CDR3 runs to 16 residues. V was trimmed by 1 base and J by 0 bases, leaving 12 bases between them. The CDR3 bases are TGCGCCAGCAGCCAAGCTCAGTGGGGGATGAACACTGAAGCTTTCTTT. Translated: CASSQAQWGMNTEAFF.